These 11 T cell receptor beta chains came from one sample sequenced in a study of T cells expressing NK-cell markers. No DNA is given; TCRdb re-called the 5' RACE reads and lists each CDR3 protein once. The table counts about 110,000 distinct CDR3 sequences; approximately 17% lies in the top ten. Source material: blood T cells: a sorted CD56 or NKG2C T cell subset, CD4+ or CD8+ T cells, or bulk PBMC T cells (not recorded which). The receptor source for this set is a woman between 18 and 70 years old in good health.

The chain carries TRBV2 and TRBJ2-3; TCRdb selects TRBD2, and the lack of DNA leaves this call unchecked. The CDR3 length is 19 residues. Germline CDR1 SNHLY, CDR2 FYNNEI. The chain's CDR3 is CATQGTTSGGLKHTDTQYF. Looking up the rest from reference TRBV2 and TRBJ2-3 gives the full variable domain: EPEVTQTPSHQVTQMGQEVILRCVPISNHLYFYWYRQILGQKVEFLVSFYNNEISEKSEIFDDQFSVERPDGSNFTLKIRSTKLEDSAMYFCATQGTTSGGLKHTDTQYFGPGTRLTVL.

This rearrangement joins TRBV29-1 to TRBJ2-5; there is no DNA to check the TCRdb D call of TRBD1. The CDR3 is 16 residues long. Germline V lookup: CDR1 SQVTM, CDR2 ANQGSEA. CDR3 region: CSVEDPWTGSGETQYF.

The V gene is TRBV20-1, the J gene TRBJ2-1; the D call from TCRdb, TRBD2, cannot be confirmed without DNA. CDR3 size: 15 residues. Germline V gene lookup returns CDR1 DFQATT and CDR2 SNEGSKA (reference sequence). The CDR3 loop is CSASGGGSSYNEQFF.

The genes are TRBV7-3 and TRBJ1-2. The CDR3 sequence is 13 residues long. The germline CDR1 and CDR2 sequences are SGHTA and FQGTGA. The CDR3: CASSLKSGYGYTF.

The rearrangement joins TRBV29-1 to TRBJ2-7. Germline values: CDR1 SQVTM, CDR2 ANQGSEA. This CDR3 is built from 11 residues. This CDR3 is CSAGSSYEQYF.

V is TRBV20-1 and J is TRBJ2-1; without DNA, the TCRdb call of TRBD2 cannot be checked. Germline CDR1 reads DFQATT; CDR2 reads SNEGSKA (reference sequence). CDR3 length: 13 residues. The CDR3 loop reads CSAMTPRGSEQFF.

V is TRBV7-2 and J is TRBJ1-5; there is no DNA to check the TCRdb D call of TRBD1. Germline V gene sequence: CDR1 SGHTA, CDR2 FQGNSA. The CDR3 contains 16 residues. Here the CDR3 reads CASSPRGGLFRQPQHF.

J is TRBJ2-5 and V is TRBV25-1; lacking DNA, the TRBD1 call made by TCRdb goes unchecked. The CDR3 consists of 15 residues. Germline-derived CDR1 and CDR2 are MGHDK and SYGVNS. This CDR3 reads CASSVYGTAKETQYF. The variable domain in full, with the rest retrieved from reference TRBV25-1 and TRBJ2-5, is EADIYQTPRYLVIGTGKKITLECSQTMGHDKMYWYQQDPGMELHLIHYSYGVNSTEKGDLSSESTVSRIRTEHFPLTLESARPSHTSQYLCASSVYGTAKETQYFGPGTRLLVL.

The chain recombines TRBV7-3 with TRBJ2-2; absent DNA, TCRdb's TRBD1 call cannot be checked. The germline V gene has CDR1 SGHTA and CDR2 FQGTGA. The CDR3 consists of 12 residues. CDR3 sequence: CASSSAPGELFF. The entire variable domain, with the rest obtained from reference TRBV7-3 and TRBJ2-2, is as follows: GAGVSQTPSNKVTEKGKYVELRCDPISGHTALYWYRQSLGQGPEFLIYFQGTGAADDSGLPNDRFFAVRPEGSVSTLKIQRTERGDSAVYLCASSSAPGELFFGEGSRLTVL.

The chain recombines TRBV12-3 or TRBV12-4 with TRBJ2-1; TCRdb's D call, TRBD1, is unchecked because there is no DNA. This CDR3 spans 18 amino acids. CDR3 sequence reads: CASSFVPGRLSGYNEQFF.

This chain uses TRBV6-4 with TRBJ1-6; lacking DNA, the TRBD1 call made by TCRdb goes unchecked. The length of the CDR3 is 13 residues. Germline assignment: CDR1 MRHNA and CDR2 SNTAGT. The CDR3 sequence is CASRTGDNSPLHF.